These 32 T cell receptor beta chains were sequenced from one sample in a study of cytomegalovirus exposure and HLA in healthy donors. Amplification used 60 Vbeta primers and 13 Jbeta primers. This table comes from immunoSEQ multiplex PCR, and its TCRdb copy is limited to in-frame clones, with some not included. The table has under 150,000 clones, around 80% seen once. Sequences were obtained from PBMCs. Every receptor here comes from a man younger than 35 in good health and CMV-seronegative.

DNA of the CDR3: TGTGCCTGGAACCCGGGTATTCCGAACACCGGGGAGCTGTTTTTT. Translated: CAWNPGIPNTGELFF. V and J are TRBV30 and TRBJ2-2; D remains ambiguous. The CDR3 sequence is 15 residues long. Trimming removed 4 bases from V and 0 bases from J, with 12 bases in between. Germline values: CDR1 GTSNPN, CDR2 SVGIG (reference sequence). Complete variable domain (other parts from reference TRBV30 and TRBJ2-2): SQTIHQWPATLVQPVGSPLSLECTVEGTSNPNLYWYRQAAGRGLQLLFYSVGIGQISSEVPQNLSASRPQDRQFILSSKKLLLSDSGFYLCAWNPGIPNTGELFFGEGSRLTVL.

This chain connects TRBV5-1 to TRBJ2-1, with 8 bases matching TRBD2. Looked up from germline, CDR1 is SGHRS and CDR2 is YFSETQ. V shed 0 bases and J 2 bases; nucleotides not matched to a gene: 7. The CDR3 contains 17 residues. The CDR3 loop is CASSLAQLAATYNEQFF. The CDR3 coding sequence is TGCGCCAGCAGCTTGGCTCAACTAGCGGCAACCTACAATGAGCAGTTCTTC.

For this clone: At one of its ends the junction is not consistent with the germline gene, which may arise from a read error. The rearrangement uses TRBV6-4 and TRBJ1-4; the D gene is possibly TRBD1 (6 bases). This CDR3 contains 13 residues. Germline V gene data show CDR1 as MRHNA and CDR2 as SNTAGT. The CDR3 region has the DNA TGTGCCAGCAGTGACTCGATTTCAGGGGCTATGGTTTTT. The encoded protein is CASSDSISGAMVF.

Of note for this clone: Germline and junction disagree at one end, which may indicate a read error. The CDR3 bases are TGTGCCAGCAGTGACCAGGATTTGACTGATAATAGCGATCAGCCCCAGCATTTT. It encodes CASSDQDLTDNSDQPQHF. The chain employs TRBV6-1 and TRBJ1-5; D not certain. CDR1 and CDR2 (germline): MNHNS, SASEGT. The CDR3 covers 18 residues.

V usage is TRBV9 and J usage is TRBJ2-7; 12 bases line up with TRBD2. The germline V gene encodes CDR1 SGDLS and CDR2 YYNGEE. The length of the CDR3 is 14 residues. J gave up 12 bases and V 3 bases, and 10 bases lay outside the gene matches. The CDR3 region is CASSGNSTSGSLYF. CDR3 bases: TGTGCCAGCAGCGGAAACTCGACTAGCGGGAGTTTGTACTTC.

This clone has just one count. The CDR3 coding sequence is TGTGCCAGCAGCCAAGGACTGAACTCCCCGAATGAAAAACTGTTTTTT. It codes for CASSQGLNSPNEKLFF. The chain joins TRBV14 to TRBJ1-4; no firm D call. The CDR3 loop spans 16 amino acids. Trimming removed 1 base at V and 5 bases at J, with 14 bases between. Germline-derived CDR1 and CDR2 are SGHDN and FVKESK.

V is TRBV9 and J is TRBJ2-1; 13 positions agree with TRBD2. Germline lookup yields CDR1 SGDLS and CDR2 YYNGEE. V was clipped by 4 bases and J by 7 bases; unmatched bases: 8. This CDR3 has 16 residues. This CDR3 is CASSPLAGGPQNEQFF. CDR3 nucleotide sequence: TGTGCCAGCAGCCCACTAGCGGGAGGGCCGCAGAATGAGCAGTTCTTC.

This clone is a singleton in its sample. This chain joins TRBV19 and TRBJ1-1; D remains unclear. CDR1 is LNHDA, CDR2 SQIVND, per germline (reference sequence). The ends were cut back, 7 bases at V and 1 base at J, with 13 bases in the middle. CDR3 length: 14 amino acids. DNA of the CDR3: TGTGCCAGTACCATCCGACGGGGGAACACTGAAGCTTTCTTT. The encoded protein is CASTIRRGNTEAFF.

This sequence joins TRBV27 and TRBJ2-7; TRBD2 agrees at 10 bases. Germline V CDR1 and CDR2: MNHEY, SMNVEV (reference sequence). Trimming at V came to 5 bases and at J to 0 bases, leaving 7 bases not matched to a gene. This CDR3 contains 16 residues. The CDR3 region has the DNA TGTGCCAGCAGTATAACCGGGACTAGCGTCTCCTACGAGCAGTACGTC. It translates to CASSITGTSVSYEQYV.

The chain carries TRBV9 and TRBJ2-1, with TRBD2 matching 7 bases. CDR1 SGDLS and CDR2 YYNGEE come from the germline V gene. V dropped 4 bases and J dropped 9; count of bases not matched to a gene: 13. The CDR3 spans 15 residues. The CDR3 coding sequence is TGTGCCAGCAGCTCCGGGGTGCCAGCGGGATGTGAGCAGTTCTTC. Protein: CASSSGVPAGCEQFF.

The chain uses TRBV18 and TRBJ1-6; a weak D match, TRBD1 (6 bases). CDR1 KGHSH and CDR2 LQKENI come from the germline V gene. This CDR3 has 15 residues. Between the trimmed V and J ends, which lost 2 bases and 9 bases, there was a span of 14 bases. The CDR3 DNA reads TGTGCCAGCTCACCAACTAAGGGGGTGGGTTCACCCCTCCACTTT. Protein: CASSPTKGVGSPLHF. Full variable domain (rest looked up from reference TRBV18 and TRBJ1-6): NAGVMQNPRHLVRRRGQEARLRCSPMKGHSHVYWYRQLPEEGLKFMVYLQKENIIDESGMPKERFSAEFPKEGPSILRIQQVVRGDSAAYFCASSPTKGVGSPLHFGNGTRLTVT.

V gene TRBV5-4 combines with J gene TRBJ1-5, with 8 bases identical to TRBD1. CDR1 SGHNT and CDR2 YYREEE come from the germline V gene (reference sequence). V dropped 3 bases and J dropped 3; count of bases not matched to a gene: 2. The CDR3 extends over 14 amino acids. The CDR3 region has the DNA TGTGCCAGCAGCTCGGGACAGGACAATCAGCCCCAGCATTTT. Its translation: CASSSGQDNQPQHF.

This clone was seen a few times. This chain links TRBV6-5 with TRBJ2-7; 8 nucleotides line up with TRBD2. Losses at the gene ends were 8 bases for V and 1 base for J; bases not matched to a gene: 7. The germline V gene has CDR1 MNHEY and CDR2 SVGAGI. The CDR3 extends over 14 amino acids. In DNA, the CDR3 is TGTGCCAGCTCAACTAGCGGATCTTCCTACGAGCAGTACTTC. It yields the protein CASSTSGSSYEQYF.

This sequence joins TRBV10-1 and TRBJ1-1, with no clear D. The CDR3 is 16 amino acids. From germline, CDR1 is WNHNN and CDR2 SYGVQD (reference sequence). Trimming removed 0 bases from V and 3 bases from J, with 14 bases in between. The CDR3 sequence: CASSESTNLRHTEAFF. For the CDR3, the DNA is TGCGCCAGCAGTGAGTCGACGAACCTGAGGCACACTGAAGCTTTCTTT.

Only a few counts were recorded for this clone. The J gene is TRBJ1-1, the V gene TRBV30; D is possibly TRBD1 (5 bases). Germline CDR1 reads GTSNPN; CDR2 reads SVGIG (reference sequence). There are 13 residues in the CDR3. V shed 5 bases and J shed 1 base, with 11 bases lying between them. The CDR3 loop is CAWVSGWNTEAFF. The CDR3 DNA reads TGTGCCTGGGTCTCAGGGTGGAACACTGAAGCTTTCTTT.

The chain has TRBV6-5 and TRBJ1-1, with 10 bases lining up with TRBD1. Germline lookup yields CDR1 MNHEY and CDR2 SVGAGI. The CDR3 is 15 residues long. V was clipped by 6 bases and J by 4 bases; unmatched bases: 8. The CDR3 protein is CASSIGDRGSTEAFF. For the CDR3, the DNA is TGTGCCAGCAGCATCGGGGACAGGGGAAGCACTGAAGCTTTCTTT.

J is TRBJ1-2 and V is TRBV28, with D tentatively TRBD1 (6 bases). V lost 7 bases and J lost 4, with 31 bases in between. The CDR3 is made up of 19 amino acids. Germline V gene data show CDR1 as MDHEN and CDR2 as SYDVKM. CDR3 nucleotide sequence: TGTGCCAGCAAAAGCCCCACAGGGCTACAGCCCAGAAGCGTCTATGGCTACACCTTC. This gives the protein CASKSPTGLQPRSVYGYTF.

This clone appeared a single time. The chain carries TRBV12-5 and TRBJ2-5; TRBD2 matches 12 bases. The germline CDR1 and CDR2 sequences are LGHNT and FRNRAP. The CDR3 is 15 amino acids. Trimming at V came to 6 bases and at J to 4 bases, leaving 6 bases not matched to a gene. CDR3 bases: TGTGCTAGTGGATGGACTAGCGGGACGGTAGAGACCCAGTACTTC. Encoded protein: CASGWTSGTVETQYF.

In regard to this clone: Within the sample, other DNA sequences also encode this same CDR3. This rearrangement joins TRBV27 to TRBJ1-1; weak D call: TRBD1 (6 bases). V was shortened by 4 bases and J by 3 bases, with 30 bases between the two germline ends. CDR1 and CDR2 (germline): MNHEY, SMNVEV (reference sequence). This CDR3 is built from 20 residues. The CDR3 here is CASSSDSGPGQGFIYTEAFF. In DNA, the CDR3 is TGTGCCAGCAGTTCAGACTCAGGACCGGGGCAGGGGTTTATCTACACTGAAGCTTTCTTT.

The gene calls are TRBV5-1 and TRBJ1-6; D gene ambiguous. The CDR3 is 16 amino acids. Trimming cost V 0 bases and J 0 bases, with 7 bases left between them. Germline CDR1 and CDR2: SGHRS and YFSETQ. CDR3 loop: CASSLGGSSYNSPLHF. CDR3 DNA sequence: TGCGCCAGCAGCTTGGGAGGGAGCTCCTATAATTCACCCCTCCACTTT.

V usage is TRBV9 and J usage is TRBJ2-5, with no clear D. V lost 0 bases and J 5 bases, leaving 11 bases between the germline ends. Germline CDR1 SGDLS, CDR2 YYNGEE. This CDR3 spans 14 amino acids. This chain's CDR3 is CASSVDGYGETQYF. CDR3 DNA: TGTGCCAGCAGCGTAGACGGGTACGGGGAGACCCAGTACTTC.

The chain combines TRBV25-1 with TRBJ2-1; 7 positions agree with TRBD1. V shed 3 bases and J 7 bases; nucleotides not matched to a gene: 6. The CDR3 extends over 14 amino acids. Germline V gene lookup returns CDR1 MGHDK and CDR2 SYGVNS. The CDR3 spells CASSDPDRSNEQFF. DNA for the CDR3: TGTGCCAGCAGTGACCCGGACAGGTCGAATGAGCAGTTCTTC.

The chain's CDR3 is CASSLWGQNSPLHF. The DNA for the CDR3 is TGTGCCAGCAGCTTATGGGGGCAAAATTCACCCCTCCACTTT. The J gene is TRBJ1-6, the V gene TRBV7-2, with D perhaps matching TRBD1 (6 bases). The CDR3 sequence is 14 residues long. Trimming left V 2 bases short and J 7 bases short, with 9 bases between. Germline values: CDR1 SGHTA, CDR2 FQGNSA.

In its sample, this clone was seen a few times. The genes are TRBV27 and TRBJ1-5; tentatively, D is TRBD1 (5 bases). Germline V lookup: CDR1 MNHEY, CDR2 SMNVEV (reference sequence). The CDR3 contains 16 residues. Trimming left V 2 bases short and J 3 bases short, with 14 bases between. CDR3 amino acids: CASSLAYGATNQPQHF. The CDR3 DNA is TGTGCCAGCAGTTTAGCATATGGGGCAACCAATCAGCCCCAGCATTTT.

The rearrangement links TRBV2 to TRBJ2-1; a possible D gene is TRBD1 (6 bases). Trimming shortened V by 8 bases and J by 4 bases, and 18 bases separated the two germline ends. The length of the CDR3 is 15 residues. CDR1 and CDR2 from the germline V gene are SNHLY and FYNNEI. CDR3: CASGSQGQPYNEQFF. CDR3 DNA: TGTGCCAGCGGGTCACAGGGACAACCGTACAATGAGCAGTTCTTC.

This clone was observed a few times. The chain joins TRBV29-1 to TRBJ1-1; D call uncertain. The germline CDR1 and CDR2 sequences are SQVTM and ANQGSEA. V lost 3 bases, J lost 1 base, and 9 bases lay in between. The CDR3 has 13 amino acids. The CDR3 protein is CSVDSGQNTEAFF. The CDR3 DNA sequence: TGCAGCGTTGACTCAGGTCAGAACACTGAAGCTTTCTTT.

The CDR3 loop reads CASSDVAGGYNEQFF. The DNA of the CDR3 is TGTGCCAGCAGTGACGTAGCGGGAGGGTACAATGAGCAGTTCTTC. This sequence joins TRBV11-2 and TRBJ2-1, with 11 bases fitting TRBD2. With 6 bases clipped from V and 4 bases from J, the junction kept 5 bases outside the gene matches. The CDR3 runs 15 residues. Germline V CDR1 and CDR2: SGHAT, FQNNGV. Full variable domain (rest looked up from reference TRBV11-2 and TRBJ2-1): EAGVAQSPRYKIIEKRQSVAFWCNPISGHATLYWYQQILGQGPKLLIQFQNNGVVDDSQLPKDRFSAERLKGVDSTLKIQPAKLEDSAVYLCASSDVAGGYNEQFFGPGTRLTVL.

This chain's CDR3 is CASSPSIRGGGTDTQYF. CDR3 DNA sequence: TGCGCCAGCAGCCCCTCAATCCGCGGGGGCGGCACAGATACGCAGTATTTT. J is TRBJ2-3 and V is TRBV4-1, with D tentatively TRBD2 (7 bases). CDR3 length: 17 amino acids. Trimming removed 4 bases at V and 1 base at J, with 18 bases between. The germline gives CDR1 MGHRA, CDR2 YSYEKL.

The CDR3 region has the DNA TGCGCCAGCTCTCCGACAGGGAGGAACACTGAAGCTTTCTTT. Translated, it gives CASSPTGRNTEAFF. V and J are TRBV5-1 and TRBJ1-1; 7 positions agree with TRBD1. Germline values: CDR1 SGHRS, CDR2 YFSETQ. V dropped 7 bases and J dropped 1; count of bases not matched to a gene: 7. The CDR3 totals 14 residues.

The chain couples TRBV19 to TRBJ1-5, with 7 bases aligning to TRBD1. There are 13 residues in the CDR3. Per the germline V gene, CDR1 is LNHDA and CDR2 is SQIVND (reference sequence). Trimming removed 11 bases from V and 3 bases from J; junction bases left unmatched: 7. The CDR3 region has the DNA TGTGCCGCCTCGGACAGGTACAATCAGCCCCAGCATTTT. Protein product: CAASDRYNQPQHF.

CDR3 in DNA: TGCGCCAGCAGCTTGGTCTCGAGCACAGATACGCAGTATTTT. The encoded protein is CASSLVSSTDTQYF. This rearrangement joins TRBV5-1 to TRBJ2-3; D is undetermined. V lost 0 bases and J lost 0, with 5 bases in between. CDR3 length: 14 amino acids. Germline CDR1 SGHRS, CDR2 YFSETQ.

V and J are TRBV7-8 and TRBJ2-1; D remains unclear. V dropped 3 bases and J dropped 5 bases, with 29 bases sitting between them. The CDR3 runs 20 residues. Germline V lookup: CDR1 SGHVS, CDR2 FQNEAQ. In nucleotides, the CDR3 is TGTGCCAGCAGCTTGCCGACCCCTTATCCCGGTCGCGGAGCCCACAATGAGCAGTTCTTC. It encodes CASSLPTPYPGRGAHNEQFF.